This TCR beta chain is from a study of CD8 T cells in Susac syndrome. Random hexamers were used to reverse transcribe about 0.45 to 1 ug of RNA. TCRdb used MiXCR to reprocess the immunoSEQ multiplex PCR reads, holding one entry per CDR3 protein. The sample has 70,000 or so distinct CDR3 sequences, roughly 95% seen once. After removal of 3 bases from V and 5 bases from J, the junction contained 7 bases not matched to a gene. This CDR3 spans 16 amino acids. Germline assignment: CDR1 LGHDT and CDR2 YNNKEL (reference sequence). The chain carries TRBV3-1 and TRBJ2-1; 10 bases match TRBD2. Sequenced: CD8+ T cells from PBMCs. The source of this sequence is a human donor with multiple sclerosis. DNA for the CDR3: TGTGCCAGCAGCCATCTAAGCGGGGGGGCCCACAATGAGCAGTTCTTC. The encoded protein is CASSHLSGGAHNEQFF.